This T cell receptor (beta chain) was sequenced for a study of blood T cell repertoires in COVID-19 (TCRdb year 2020). With respect to the entire study: Collaborator samples came from the United States, Italy and Spain and covered acute and convalescent phases of COVID-19. The material from the prospective study consisted of cDNA or gDNA derived from T cells, B-cell-depleted T cells, or PBMCs. Deeply sampled blood TCRbeta repertoires from subjects exposed to, actively infected with, or recovered from COVID-19 were included in the dataset. A freely available public database, intended as a resource for researchers studying the immune response to SARS-CoV-2, is where the repertoires were released. Samples came from the ongoing ImmuneRACE study (first 160 participants) plus 1,254 subjects from 6 global collaborators. Sample metadata almost always included a de-identified subject ID, COVID-19 status, age in years and sex. Where HLA class I and class II types were available, the types were taken from metadata supplied by the sample provider, not from assay-based typing.

One collaborating source in Seattle enrolled patients during active infection and followed them longitudinally through the course of disease. Collaborating institutions collected whole blood in K2EDTA tubes following their own protocols. For TCRbeta analysis, collaborators shipped samples as frozen whole blood, isolated PBMCs, or DNA extracted from either of those sample types. Results the study describes overall, beyond this receptor: The quantity of clinical and demographic metadata differed by source and by participant and was supplied without curation.

From the cysteine up to the phenylalanine, the CDR3 has a length of 11 residues. Left in the record is the CDR3 DNA by itself, 33 bases read in frame from the first base. V and J are truncated by 6 bases and 5 bases respectively, leaving an intervening sequence of 7 bases. CDR1 is given as MNHEY and CDR2 as SVGAGI, both from the germline V gene. The immunoSEQ Assay, a bias-controlled multiplex PCR, was used to amplify TCRbeta CDR3 regions from genomic DNA. As for the authors' bioinformatics: Within the assay, amplification of reference gene primers was used to estimate how many nucleated cells each sample contained. To quantify the absolute abundance of each unique TCRbeta CDR3 rearrangement, sequence reads were collapsed and filtered. For each sample, productive Simpson clonality was calculated as the square root of Simpson's diversity index over productive rearrangements. Not all clones reach the TCRdb copy of this immuneACCESS table, which keeps in-frame sequences only. Checked studies attribute under half of the gap to unresolved V genes and leave the rest unexplained. The V and J calls and the clone size are those of that table, but D and trimming were determined from the DNA. The sample table contains approximately 110,000 clones; only one count was recorded for roughly 80% of them. 6% of the sample is held by the ten biggest clonotypes.

This clone was counted once. Its antigen remains undetermined. Base qualities are not at hand, and no much larger clone is one base apart. This TCR came from an elderly man with COVID-19, enrolled during active disease. The V and J segments used are TRBV6-5 and TRBJ1-1; TRBD1 might be the D gene, on 6 matching bases. Sequencing was done on a sample of peripheral blood. The DNA sequence is TGTGCCAGCAGGAGGGGGACTGAAGCTTTCTTT. The translation is CASRRGTEAFF.